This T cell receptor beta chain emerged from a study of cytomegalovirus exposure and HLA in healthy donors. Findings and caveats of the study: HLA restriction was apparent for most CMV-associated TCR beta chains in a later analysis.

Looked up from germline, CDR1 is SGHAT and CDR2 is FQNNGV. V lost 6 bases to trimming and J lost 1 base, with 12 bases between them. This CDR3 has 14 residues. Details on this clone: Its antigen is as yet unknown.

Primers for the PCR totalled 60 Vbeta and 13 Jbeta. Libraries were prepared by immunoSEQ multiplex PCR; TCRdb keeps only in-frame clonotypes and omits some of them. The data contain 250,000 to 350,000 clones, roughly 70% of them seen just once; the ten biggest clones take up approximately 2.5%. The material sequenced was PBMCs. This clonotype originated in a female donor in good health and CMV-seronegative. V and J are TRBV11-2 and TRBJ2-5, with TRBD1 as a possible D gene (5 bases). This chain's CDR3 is CASSMTTAQETQYF. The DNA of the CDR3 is TGTGCCAGCAGTATGACGACAGCCCAAGAGACCCAGTACTTC.